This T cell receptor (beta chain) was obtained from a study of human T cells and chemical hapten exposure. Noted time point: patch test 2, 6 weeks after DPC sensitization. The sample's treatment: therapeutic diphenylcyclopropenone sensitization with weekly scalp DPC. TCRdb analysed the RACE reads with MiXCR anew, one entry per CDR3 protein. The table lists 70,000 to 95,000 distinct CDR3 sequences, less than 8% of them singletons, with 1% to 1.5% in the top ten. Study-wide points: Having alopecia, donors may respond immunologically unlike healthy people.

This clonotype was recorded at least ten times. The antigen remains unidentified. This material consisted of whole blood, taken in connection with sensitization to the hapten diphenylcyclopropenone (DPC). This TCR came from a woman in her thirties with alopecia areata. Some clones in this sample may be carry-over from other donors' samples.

In nucleotides, the CDR3 is TGTGCCAGCAGTGACCCCACAGGGGGCTTCTATGGCTACACCTTC. It specifies CASSDPTGGFYGYTF. The chain links TRBV6-4 to TRBJ1-2; TRBD1 agrees at 9 bases. There are 15 residues in the CDR3. Trimming removed 2 bases from V and 4 bases from J; junction bases left unmatched: 5. Germline CDR1 is MRHNA and CDR2 is SNTAGT.